These 25 T cell receptor beta chains originate from one sample sequenced in a study of T cell repertoires in cytomegalovirus infection. Their antigen targets remain unknown. TCRdb re-called the reads with MiXCR, one entry per CDR3 protein. The sample holds a few hundred thousand distinct CDR3 sequences, just under 40% seen once. Specimen: cultured PBMCs, collected from culture after CMV antigen stimulation. All receptors derive from a human donor in good health (CMV status not recorded). Some clones in this sample may be carry-over from other donors' samples.

This clonotype was seen a handful of times. This sequence joins TRBV7-2 and TRBJ1-2; D is uncertain. The CDR3 loop spans 14 amino acids. Trimming shortened V by 5 bases and J by 2 bases, and 12 bases separated the two germline ends. Per germline, CDR1 SGHTA and CDR2 FQGNSA. CDR3 DNA sequence: TGTGCCAGCAGCCGTACAGTCCTCAACTATGGCTACACCTTC. Amino acid sequence: CASSRTVLNYGYTF.

The rearrangement links TRBV7-9 to TRBJ2-6, with 9 bases that match TRBD2. V lost 2 bases, J lost 0 bases, and 2 bases stayed unmatched. The germline CDR1 and CDR2 sequences are SEHNR and FQNEAQ (reference sequence). The length of the CDR3 is 17 residues. The CDR3 DNA follows: TGTGCCAGCAGCTTACCTAGCGGGGCCTCTGGGGCCAACGTCCTGACTTTC. Its translation: CASSLPSGASGANVLTF.

This clonotype was seen more than once but under ten times. The chain has TRBV7-2 and TRBJ2-7; tentatively, D is TRBD2 (6 bases). The V end was cut by 8 bases, the J end by 6 bases, with 38 bases between. Germline loops: CDR1 SGHTA, CDR2 FQGNSA. The CDR3 spans 20 residues. The DNA for the CDR3 is TGTGCCAGCTCCGCCGCGGGACGTTCCCCTCCCGTCCCTCAATCGCGCGAGCAGTACTTC. This encodes CASSAAGRSPPVPQSREQYF.

The chain joins TRBV10-3 to TRBJ1-4; D perhaps matches TRBD1 (6 bases). The germline gives CDR1 ENHRY, CDR2 SYGVKD. The V gene lost 5 bases and the J gene lost 5 bases, with 9 bases spanning the gap. The CDR3 contains 13 residues. CDR3 protein: CAISITGNEKLFF. CDR3 nucleotide sequence: TGTGCCATCAGTATAACAGGGAATGAAAAACTGTTTTTT.

The V and J genes are TRBV5-5 and TRBJ2-7, with D maybe TRBD1 (6 bases). CDR3 length: 15 amino acids. The germline V gene has CDR1 SGHKS and CDR2 YYEKEE (reference sequence). The ends were cut back, 2 bases at V and 3 bases at J, with 15 bases in the middle. This CDR3 reads CASSLADSMGYEQYF. The CDR3, as DNA: TGTGCCAGCAGCTTAGCGGACAGTATGGGCTACGAGCAGTACTTC.

This clonotype was picked up one time. This chain joins TRBV6-4 and TRBJ2-3; D is perhaps TRBD2 (5 bases). The CDR3 spans 15 residues. CDR1 MRHNA and CDR2 SNTAGT come from the germline V gene. V was clipped by 6 bases and J by 1 base, with 14 bases between them. The CDR3: CASRARQEGTDTQYF. The CDR3 DNA reads as TGTGCCAGCAGAGCCAGGCAGGAGGGCACAGATACGCAGTATTTT.

This clonotype was detected only a few times. The J gene is TRBJ2-7, the V gene TRBV7-2; the match to TRBD1 covers 7 bases. In germline, CDR1 is SGHTA, CDR2 FQGNSA. The J segment lost 0 bases and the V segment lost 8 bases, leaving 4 bases of the junction unmatched. CDR3 size: 13 residues. In DNA, the CDR3 is TGTGCCAGCTGTAGGGACAGCTCCTACGAGCAGTACTTC. It codes for CASCRDSSYEQYF. Variable domain in full (rest from reference TRBV7-2 and TRBJ2-7): GAGVSQSPSNKVTEKGKDVELRCDPISGHTALYWYRQSLGQGLEFLIYFQGNSAPDKSGLPSDRFSAERTGGSVSTLTIQRTQQEDSAVYLCASCRDSSYEQYFGPGTRLTVT.

The V call is TRBV19, the J call TRBJ2-7; TRBD1 agrees at 7 bases. From germline, CDR1 is LNHDA and CDR2 SQIVND (reference sequence). The ends lost 5 bases at V and 4 bases at J; junction bases unmatched: 5. This CDR3 has 13 residues. CDR3 amino acids: CASSPQGKYEQYF. For the CDR3, the DNA is TGTGCCAGTAGTCCACAGGGGAAGTACGAGCAGTACTTC.

This clonotype has just a few counts. V usage is TRBV7-8 and J usage is TRBJ2-2; possibly TRBD1 or TRBD2 for D (6 bases each). The CDR3 sequence is 15 residues long. Germline V gene sequence: CDR1 SGHVS, CDR2 FQNEAQ. Deletions cut 3 bases from V and 5 bases from J, with 13 bases between. Here the CDR3 reads CASSFRLGGTGELFF. CDR3 in DNA: TGTGCCAGCAGCTTCCGACTAGGGGGGACCGGGGAGCTGTTTTTT.

V and J are TRBV7-2 and TRBJ1-5; D unresolved. Germline CDR1 and CDR2: SGHTA and FQGNSA. Trimming pared 2 bases from V and 1 base from J, leaving 9 bases between. This CDR3 comprises 15 residues. CDR3 sequence (DNA): TGTGCCAGCAGCTTAAGGCTGGCGAGCAATCAGCCCCAGCATTTT. Translating gives CASSLRLASNQPQHF.

The chain uses TRBV20-1 and TRBJ2-7; tentative D call: TRBD1 (5 bases). Germline lookup yields CDR1 DFQATT and CDR2 SNEGSKA (reference sequence). V lost 2 bases, J lost 5 bases, and 16 bases lay in between. CDR3 length: 14 amino acids. The CDR3 DNA reads TGCAGTGCTAGATCAGGGTTAGTTTCCCACGAGCAGTACTTC. The encoded protein is CSARSGLVSHEQYF.

Written as DNA, the CDR3 is TGTGCCACCAGCAGTCCACAATATGGAAACACCATATATTTT. Its protein product is CATSSPQYGNTIYF. The genes are TRBV15 and TRBJ1-3; the D is unclear. V lost 3 bases and J 3 bases, leaving 9 bases between the germline ends. CDR3 length: 14 residues. In germline, CDR1 is LNHNV, CDR2 YYDKDF (reference sequence).

This rearrangement joins TRBV10-3 to TRBJ2-7; TRBD1 matches 10 bases. Per germline, CDR1 ENHRY and CDR2 SYGVKD. Germline trimming cut 3 bases from V and 2 bases from J; bases unmatched to any gene: 4. This CDR3 region has 15 residues. CDR3 coding DNA: TGTGCCATCAGTGATCCGGGACAGGGGACCTACGAGCAGTACTTC. Translation: CAISDPGQGTYEQYF.

The V and J genes are TRBV5-4 and TRBJ2-3; 13 bases align to TRBD2. Germline V gene lookup returns CDR1 SGHNT and CDR2 YYREEE (reference sequence). V dropped 5 bases and J dropped 6; count of bases not matched to a gene: 9. This CDR3 has 16 amino acids. The CDR3 coding sequence is TGTGCCAGCAGTTCACTAGCGGGAGGGCTGGGGGATACGCAGTATTTT. Protein: CASSSLAGGLGDTQYF.

This chain uses TRBV11-2 with TRBJ2-3, with D unclear. With 5 bases removed from V and 4 bases from J, the gap between germline ends came to 16 bases. This CDR3 comprises 15 residues. Per germline, CDR1 SGHAT and CDR2 FQNNGV. The CDR3 DNA follows: TGTGCCAGCAGCCATATAGTGGAGAGCGCAGATACGCAGTATTTT. It codes for CASSHIVESADTQYF.

The CDR3 spells CASSQYYGYTF. For the CDR3, the DNA is TGTGCCAGCAGCCAATACTATGGCTACACCTTC. The V call is TRBV3-1, the J call TRBJ1-2, with D uncertain. V was cut by 2 bases and J by 3 bases, with 1 base left in between. The CDR3 covers 11 residues. Germline-derived CDR1 and CDR2 are LGHDT and YNNKEL (reference sequence).

This clonotype was counted only a few times. The V gene is TRBV19, the J gene TRBJ2-2, with 8 bases aligning to TRBD2. Germline CDR1 reads LNHDA; CDR2 reads SQIVND (reference sequence). This CDR3 spans 15 amino acids. J was trimmed by 3 bases and V by 3 bases; bases with no gene match: 3. As DNA, the CDR3 is TGTGCCAGTAGTATCGCGGGGGGAGACACCGGGGAGCTGTTTTTT. Its translation: CASSIAGGDTGELFF.

As regards this clonotype: A much larger clonotype is one base distant, so this may be a read error. This chain uses TRBV12-3 or TRBV12-4 with TRBJ2-2, with no clear D. The CDR3 loop spans 11 amino acids. V was trimmed by 6 bases and J by 3 bases, leaving 2 bases between them. The CDR3 protein is CASRYTGELFF. The DNA for the CDR3 is TGTGCCAGCAGATACACCGGGGAGCTGTTTTTT.

The rearrangement uses TRBV4-2 and TRBJ2-7; weak D call: TRBD2 (5 bases). The length of the CDR3 is 17 residues. From germline, CDR1 is LGHNA and CDR2 YNFKEQ. V lost 3 bases, J lost 3 bases, and 21 bases lay in between. CDR3 in amino acids: CASSHHGRGAPLYEQYF. CDR3 DNA: TGTGCCAGCAGCCACCATGGGAGAGGAGCCCCTCTCTACGAGCAGTACTTC.

This clonotype was observed a few times. The chain carries TRBV7-2 and TRBJ1-2; 7 bases match TRBD1. The CDR3 runs 15 residues. Germline CDR1 is SGHTA and CDR2 is FQGNSA. V dropped 3 bases and J dropped 1; count of bases not matched to a gene: 5. CDR3 sequence (DNA): TGTGCCAGCAGCTTGGCGGGACAGAATAACTATGGCTACACCTTC. This encodes CASSLAGQNNYGYTF.

The CDR3 coding sequence is TGCAGTGCTAGTAGTACATCGGCAGGCGCCAATGAGCAGTTCTTC. Protein product: CSASSTSAGANEQFF. This sequence joins TRBV20-1 and TRBJ2-1; no reliable D call. This CDR3 has 15 residues. Germline-derived CDR1 and CDR2 are DFQATT and SNEGSKA (reference sequence). The V end was cut by 3 bases, the J end by 6 bases, with 18 bases between.

V is TRBV7-9 and J is TRBJ2-7, with D unresolved. The ends were cut back, 5 bases at V and 4 bases at J, with 6 bases in the middle. The germline V gene has CDR1 SEHNR and CDR2 FQNEAQ (reference sequence). The length of the CDR3 is 11 residues. The CDR3 sequence is CASSPEYEQYF. The CDR3 DNA follows: TGTGCCAGCAGCCCTGAATACGAGCAGTACTTC.

The rearrangement uses TRBV7-2 and TRBJ2-7; 7 nucleotides line up with TRBD2. Unmatched junction bases numbered 2, after V lost 3 bases and J lost 0 bases. The CDR3 totals 14 residues. Germline V gene sequence: CDR1 SGHTA, CDR2 FQGNSA. The CDR3 nucleotides read TGTGCCAGCAGCTTCCGGGACTACTCCTACGAGCAGTACTTC. Amino acid sequence: CASSFRDYSYEQYF. Variable domain in full (rest from reference TRBV7-2 and TRBJ2-7): GAGVSQSPSNKVTEKGKDVELRCDPISGHTALYWYRQSLGQGLEFLIYFQGNSAPDKSGLPSDRFSAERTGGSVSTLTIQRTQQEDSAVYLCASSFRDYSYEQYFGPGTRLTVT.

There are a few counts of this clonotype. The chain employs TRBV7-2 and TRBJ2-4; 10 nucleotides agree with TRBD2. The CDR3 has 15 amino acids. The V and J ends lost 1 base and 8 bases, in that order; junction bases with no gene match: 5. Per the germline V gene, CDR1 is SGHTA and CDR2 is FQGNSA. The CDR3 nucleotides are TGTGCCAGCAGCTTAGGGACTAGCGGAGGAGACATTCAGTACTTC. Protein sequence: CASSLGTSGGDIQYF.

This sequence joins TRBV12-3 or TRBV12-4 and TRBJ2-7; D gene unclear. Trimming cost V 8 bases and J 0 bases, with 11 bases left between them. The CDR3 is 13 amino acids. CDR3 sequence reads: CASGTFSSYEQYF. Written as DNA, the CDR3 is TGTGCCAGCGGCACCTTTAGCTCCTACGAGCAGTACTTC.